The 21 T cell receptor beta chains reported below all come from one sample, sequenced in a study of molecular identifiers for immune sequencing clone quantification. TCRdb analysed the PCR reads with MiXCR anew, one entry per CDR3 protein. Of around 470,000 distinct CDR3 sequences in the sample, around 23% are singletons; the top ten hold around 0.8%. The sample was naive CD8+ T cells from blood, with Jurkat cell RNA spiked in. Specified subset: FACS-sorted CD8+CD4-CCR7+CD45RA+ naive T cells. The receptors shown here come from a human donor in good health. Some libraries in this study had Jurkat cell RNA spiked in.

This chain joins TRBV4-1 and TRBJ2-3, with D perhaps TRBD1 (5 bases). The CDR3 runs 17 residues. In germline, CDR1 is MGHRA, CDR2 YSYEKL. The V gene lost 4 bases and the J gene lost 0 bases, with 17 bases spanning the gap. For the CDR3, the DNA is TGCGCCAGCAGCCGCTACCAGGGATCGGTTAGCACAGATACGCAGTATTTT. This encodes CASSRYQGSVSTDTQYF.

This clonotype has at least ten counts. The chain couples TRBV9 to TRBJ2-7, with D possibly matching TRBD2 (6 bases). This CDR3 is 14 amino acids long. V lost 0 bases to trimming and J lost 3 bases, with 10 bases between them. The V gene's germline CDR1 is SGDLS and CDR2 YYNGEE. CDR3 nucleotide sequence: TGTGCCAGCAGCGTAGCCGGGAGTGACTACGAGCAGTACTTC. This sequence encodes CASSVAGSDYEQYF.

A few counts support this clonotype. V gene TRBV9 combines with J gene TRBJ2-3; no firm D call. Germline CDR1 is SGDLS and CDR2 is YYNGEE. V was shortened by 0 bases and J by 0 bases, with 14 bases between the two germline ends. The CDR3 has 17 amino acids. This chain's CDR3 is CASSVGYLSESTDTQYF. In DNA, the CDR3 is TGTGCCAGCAGCGTAGGGTATTTGAGCGAAAGCACAGATACGCAGTATTTT.

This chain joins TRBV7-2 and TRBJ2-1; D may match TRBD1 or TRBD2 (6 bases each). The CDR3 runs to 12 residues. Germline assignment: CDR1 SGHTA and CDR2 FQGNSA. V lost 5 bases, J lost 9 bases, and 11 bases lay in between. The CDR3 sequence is CASSEGGPEQFF. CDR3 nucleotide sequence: TGTGCCAGCAGCGAAGGGGGGCCTGAGCAGTTCTTC. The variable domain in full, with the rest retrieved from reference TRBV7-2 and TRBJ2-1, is GAGVSQSPSNKVTEKGKDVELRCDPISGHTALYWYRQSLGQGLEFLIYFQGNSAPDKSGLPSDRFSAERTGGSVSTLTIQRTQQEDSAVYLCASSEGGPEQFFGPGTRLTVL.

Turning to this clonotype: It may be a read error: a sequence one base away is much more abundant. CDR3 region: CASSPTWMGDQPQHF. Here the CDR3 DNA reads TGTGCCAGCAGCCCCACCTGGATGGGCGATCAGCCCCAGCATTTT. The chain links TRBV3-1 to TRBJ1-5, with D unclear. The germline gives CDR1 LGHDT, CDR2 YNNKEL (reference sequence). V was trimmed by 4 bases and J by 5 bases, leaving 15 bases between them. The CDR3 consists of 15 residues. Full variable domain (rest looked up from reference TRBV3-1 and TRBJ1-5): DTAVSQTPKYLVTQMGNDKSIKCEQNLGHDTMYWYKQDSKKFLKIMFSYNNKELIINETVPNRFSPKSPDKAHLNLHINSLELGDSAVYFCASSPTWMGDQPQHFGDGTRLSIL.

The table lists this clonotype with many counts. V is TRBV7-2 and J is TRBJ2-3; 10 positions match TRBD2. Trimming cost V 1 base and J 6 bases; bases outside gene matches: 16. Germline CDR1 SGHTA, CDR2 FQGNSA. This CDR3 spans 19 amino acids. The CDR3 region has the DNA TGTGCCAGCAGCTTAGTCCCCCGTTTAGCGGGAGGTTTGTTTGATACGCAGTATTTT. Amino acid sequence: CASSLVPRLAGGLFDTQYF.

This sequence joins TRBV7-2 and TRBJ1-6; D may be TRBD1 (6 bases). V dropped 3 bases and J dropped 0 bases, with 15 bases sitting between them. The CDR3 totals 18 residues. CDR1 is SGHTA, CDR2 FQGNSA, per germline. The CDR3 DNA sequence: TGTGCCAGCAGCTTTGGGGGGCAGGGGTTCTCCTATAATTCACCCCTCCACTTT. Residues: CASSFGGQGFSYNSPLHF. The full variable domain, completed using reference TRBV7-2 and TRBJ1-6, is GAGVSQSPSNKVTEKGKDVELRCDPISGHTALYWYRQSLGQGLEFLIYFQGNSAPDKSGLPSDRFSAERTGGSVSTLTIQRTQQEDSAVYLCASSFGGQGFSYNSPLHFGNGTRLTVT.

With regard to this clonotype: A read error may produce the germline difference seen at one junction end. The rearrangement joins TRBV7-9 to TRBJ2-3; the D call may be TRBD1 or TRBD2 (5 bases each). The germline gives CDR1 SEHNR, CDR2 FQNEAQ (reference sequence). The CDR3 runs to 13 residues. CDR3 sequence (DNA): TGTGCCAGCAGCTTTGGGGGAGCAGATACGCGGTATTTT. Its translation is CASSFGGADTRYF.

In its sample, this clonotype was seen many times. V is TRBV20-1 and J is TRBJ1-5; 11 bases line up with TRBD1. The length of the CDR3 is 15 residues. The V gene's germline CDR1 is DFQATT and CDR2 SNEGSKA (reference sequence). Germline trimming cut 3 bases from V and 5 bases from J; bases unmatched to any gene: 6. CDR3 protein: CSASLRGQGDQPQHF. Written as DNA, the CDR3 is TGCAGTGCTAGTTTGAGGGGACAGGGGGATCAGCCCCAGCATTTT.

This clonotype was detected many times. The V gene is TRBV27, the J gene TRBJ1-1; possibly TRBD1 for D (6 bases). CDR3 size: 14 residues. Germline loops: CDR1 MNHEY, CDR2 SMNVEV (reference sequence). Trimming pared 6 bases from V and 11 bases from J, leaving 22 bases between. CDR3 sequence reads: CASRLRGGAVSAFF. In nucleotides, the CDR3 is TGTGCCAGCAGACTCAGGGGAGGGGCCGTGAGCGCTTTCTTT.

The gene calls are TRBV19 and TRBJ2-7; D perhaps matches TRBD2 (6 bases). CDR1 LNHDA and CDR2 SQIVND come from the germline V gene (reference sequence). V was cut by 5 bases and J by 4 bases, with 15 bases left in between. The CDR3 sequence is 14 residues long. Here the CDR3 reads CASSPSGLLYEQYF. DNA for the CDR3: TGTGCCAGTAGTCCCTCCGGACTATTATACGAGCAGTACTTC.

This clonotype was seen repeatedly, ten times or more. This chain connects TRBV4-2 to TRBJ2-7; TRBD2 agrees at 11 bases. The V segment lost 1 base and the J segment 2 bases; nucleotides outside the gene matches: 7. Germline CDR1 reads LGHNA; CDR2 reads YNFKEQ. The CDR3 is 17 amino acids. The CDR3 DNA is TGTGCCAGCAGCCAAGCGACGGGGACTAGCGGTGCCTACGAGCAGTACTTC. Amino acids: CASSQATGTSGAYEQYF.

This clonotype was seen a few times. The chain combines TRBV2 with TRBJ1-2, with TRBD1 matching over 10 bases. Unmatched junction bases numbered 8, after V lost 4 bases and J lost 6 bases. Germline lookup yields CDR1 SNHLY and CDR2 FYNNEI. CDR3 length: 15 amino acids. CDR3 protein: CASSAGTGVVDGYTF. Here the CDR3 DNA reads TGTGCCAGCAGTGCCGGGACAGGGGTGGTGGATGGCTACACCTTC.

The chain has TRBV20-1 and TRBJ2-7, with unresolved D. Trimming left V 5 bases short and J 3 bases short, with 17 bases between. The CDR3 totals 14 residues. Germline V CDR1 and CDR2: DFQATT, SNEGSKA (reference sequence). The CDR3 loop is CSARLLSTGYEQYF. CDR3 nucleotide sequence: TGCAGTGCTCGATTACTCAGTACGGGCTACGAGCAGTACTTC.

The CDR3 DNA follows: TGTGCCAGTAGTACTCTAGCGGGAACCTACGAGCAGTACTTC. It yields the protein CASSTLAGTYEQYF. This sequence joins TRBV19 and TRBJ2-7, with 9 bases lining up with TRBD2. With 4 bases clipped from V and 2 bases from J, the junction kept 3 bases outside the gene matches. This CDR3 comprises 14 residues. Germline assignment: CDR1 LNHDA and CDR2 SQIVND (reference sequence).

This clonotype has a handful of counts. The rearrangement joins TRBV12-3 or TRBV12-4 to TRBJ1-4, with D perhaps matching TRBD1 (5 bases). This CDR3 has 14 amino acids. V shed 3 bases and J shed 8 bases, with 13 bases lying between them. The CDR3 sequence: CASSLQGLEEKLFF. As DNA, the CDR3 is TGTGCCAGCAGTTTGCAGGGACTGGAAGAAAAACTGTTTTTT.

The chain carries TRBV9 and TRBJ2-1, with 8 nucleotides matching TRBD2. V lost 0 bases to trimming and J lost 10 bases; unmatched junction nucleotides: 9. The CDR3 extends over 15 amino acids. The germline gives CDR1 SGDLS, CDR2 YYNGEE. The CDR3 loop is CASSVAKAGAWEQFF. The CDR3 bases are TGTGCCAGCAGCGTAGCTAAAGCGGGGGCATGGGAGCAGTTCTTC.

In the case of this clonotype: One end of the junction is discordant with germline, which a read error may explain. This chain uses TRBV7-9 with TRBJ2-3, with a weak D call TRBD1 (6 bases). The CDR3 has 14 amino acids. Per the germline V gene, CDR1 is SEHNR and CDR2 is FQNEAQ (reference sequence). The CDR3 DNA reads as TGTGCCAGCAGCTCCCCCAGGGACACAGATACGCAGAATTTT. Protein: CASSSPRDTDTQNF.

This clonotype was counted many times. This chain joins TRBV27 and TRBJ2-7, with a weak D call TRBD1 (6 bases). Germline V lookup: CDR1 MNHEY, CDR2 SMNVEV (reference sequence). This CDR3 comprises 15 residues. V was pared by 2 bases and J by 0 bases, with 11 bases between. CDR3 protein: CASSLHGDNSYEQYF. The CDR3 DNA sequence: TGTGCCAGCAGTTTACACGGGGACAACTCCTACGAGCAGTACTTC.

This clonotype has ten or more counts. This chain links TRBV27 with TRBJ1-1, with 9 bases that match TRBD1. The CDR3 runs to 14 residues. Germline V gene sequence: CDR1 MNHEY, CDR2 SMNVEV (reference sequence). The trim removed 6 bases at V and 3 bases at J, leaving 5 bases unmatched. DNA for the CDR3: TGTGCCAGCAGGCCGGGACAGGGTTACACTGAAGCTTTCTTT. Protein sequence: CASRPGQGYTEAFF.

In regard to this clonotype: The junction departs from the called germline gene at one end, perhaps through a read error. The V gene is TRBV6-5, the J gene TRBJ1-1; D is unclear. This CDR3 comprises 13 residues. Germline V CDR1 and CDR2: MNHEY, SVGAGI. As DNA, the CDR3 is TGTGCCCGCAGTTACTCGACGGTCTCTGAAGCTTTCTTT. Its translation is CARSYSTVSEAFF.